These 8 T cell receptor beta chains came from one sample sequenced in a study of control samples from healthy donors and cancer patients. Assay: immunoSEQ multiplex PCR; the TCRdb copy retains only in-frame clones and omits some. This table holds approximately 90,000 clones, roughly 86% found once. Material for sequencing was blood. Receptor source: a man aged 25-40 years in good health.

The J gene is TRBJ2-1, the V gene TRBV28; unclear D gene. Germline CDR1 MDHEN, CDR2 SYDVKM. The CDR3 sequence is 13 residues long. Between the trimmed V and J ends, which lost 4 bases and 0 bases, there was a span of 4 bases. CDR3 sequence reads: CASSSPSYNEQFF. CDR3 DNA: TGTGCCAGCAGTTCTCCCTCCTACAATGAGCAGTTCTTC.

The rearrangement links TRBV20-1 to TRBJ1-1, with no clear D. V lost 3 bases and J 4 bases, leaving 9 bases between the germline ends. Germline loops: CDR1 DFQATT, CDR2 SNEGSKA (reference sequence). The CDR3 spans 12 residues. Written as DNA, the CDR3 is TGCAGTGCTAGTTCCGGGAGCACTGAAGCTTTCTTT. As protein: CSASSGSTEAFF.

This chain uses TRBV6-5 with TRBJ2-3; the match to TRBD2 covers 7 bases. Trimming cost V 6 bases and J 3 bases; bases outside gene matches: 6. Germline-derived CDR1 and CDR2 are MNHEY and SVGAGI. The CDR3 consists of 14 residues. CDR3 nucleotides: TGTGCCAGCAGGACCCCGGGGGGAACAGATACGCAGTATTTT. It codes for CASRTPGGTDTQYF.

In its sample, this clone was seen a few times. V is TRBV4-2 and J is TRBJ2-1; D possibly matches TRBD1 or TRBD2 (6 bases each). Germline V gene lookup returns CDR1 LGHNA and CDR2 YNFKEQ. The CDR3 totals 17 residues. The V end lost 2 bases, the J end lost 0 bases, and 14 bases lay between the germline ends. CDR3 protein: CASSQIRGGSSYNEQFF. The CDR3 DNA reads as TGTGCCAGCAGCCAAATTCGAGGGGGGAGCTCCTACAATGAGCAGTTCTTC.

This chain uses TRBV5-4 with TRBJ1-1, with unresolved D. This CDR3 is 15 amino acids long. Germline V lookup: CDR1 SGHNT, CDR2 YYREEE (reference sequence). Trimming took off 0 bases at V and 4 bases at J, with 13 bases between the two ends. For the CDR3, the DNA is TGTGCCAGCAGCTTGGGCGGCGACCTGGGCACTGAAGCTTTCTTT. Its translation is CASSLGGDLGTEAFF.

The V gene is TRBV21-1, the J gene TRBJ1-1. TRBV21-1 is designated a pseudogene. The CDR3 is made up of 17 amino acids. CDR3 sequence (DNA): TGTGCCAGCAGCAAAGCGGGGTGGGGGGTGTGTGGCACTGAAGCTTTCTTT. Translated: CASSKAGWGVCGTEAFF.

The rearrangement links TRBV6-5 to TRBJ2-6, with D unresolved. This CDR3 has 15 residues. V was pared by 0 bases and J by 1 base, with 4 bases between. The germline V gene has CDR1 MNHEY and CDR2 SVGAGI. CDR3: CASSYSSSGANVLTF. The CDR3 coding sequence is TGTGCCAGCAGTTACTCCTCGTCTGGGGCCAACGTCCTGACTTTC.

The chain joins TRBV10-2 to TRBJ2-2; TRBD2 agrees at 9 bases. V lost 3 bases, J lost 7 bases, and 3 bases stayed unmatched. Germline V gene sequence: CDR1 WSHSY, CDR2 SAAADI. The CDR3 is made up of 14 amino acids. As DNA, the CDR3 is TGCGCCAGCAGTGAACTAGCGGGTGGCGGGGAGCTGTTTTTT. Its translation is CASSELAGGGELFF.